The clone carrying this T cell receptor (beta chain) was recorded once. Its antigen is unknown. The data stem from a study of T-cell memory formation after mild COVID-19. Overall study findings and caveats: A second wave expanding day 15 to 37 was CD4+-biased; contracting clones were balanced.

The CDR3 length is 14 residues. From germline, CDR1 is SQVTM and CDR2 ANQGSEA. The 5'RACE method, run with constant-segment primers, produced TCR alpha and TCR beta cDNA libraries (carrying sample barcodes and UMIs). A single record per CDR3 protein comes from TCRdb applying MiXCR to the 5' RACE reads. The repertoire consists of more than 250,000 distinct CDR3 sequences, with roughly 18% occurring once and the leading ten covering about 23%. The V gene is TRBV29-1, the J gene TRBJ1-4; 7 nucleotides align to TRBD1. This receptor was obtained from a man between 18 and 35 years old who had mild COVID-19 (a few samples of this study predate the infection). Cell type and time point are not known. The sequenced sample consisted of PBMCs or a T cell subset sorted from them (not recorded which). The CDR3 DNA reads TGCAGTGTGGGCCTACAGGGGACTAATGAAAAACTGTTTTTT. It yields the protein CSVGLQGTNEKLFF. Drawing the rest from reference TRBV29-1 and TRBJ1-4, the complete variable domain is SAVISQKPSRDICQRGTSLTIQCQVDSQVTMMFWYRQQPGQSLTLIATANQGSEATYESGFVIDKFPISRPNLTFSTLTVSNMSPEDSSIYLCSVGLQGTNEKLFFGSGTQLSVL.